What follows describes a single TCR beta chain. This entry comes from a study of blood T cell repertoires in COVID-19. The protocol was immunoSEQ multiplex PCR, while the TCRdb copy is restricted to in-frame clones and leaves out a portion. The table shows 150,000 to 200,000 clones, with around 81% occurring only once. This CDR3 spans 13 amino acids. The ends were cut back, 3 bases at V and 7 bases at J, with 12 bases in the middle. This TCR was recovered from a man between 60 and 75 years old with active or convalescent COVID-19. The J gene is TRBJ1-2, the V gene TRBV12-3 or TRBV12-4; D is uncertain. The sequencing sample was made of peripheral blood. CDR3 residues: CASSFREEGGYTF. The CDR3 DNA sequence: TGTGCCAGCAGTTTTAGGGAAGAGGGTGGCTACACCTTC.